This paragraph covers one T cell receptor (beta chain) sequence. Time point noted: blood at routine non-recurrence follow-up after resection. The authors sequenced whole RNA from tumor, nontumor lung or frozen PBMC without sorting. These data are taken from a study of spatial heterogeneity in lung cancer. Between the trimmed V and J ends, which lost 3 bases and 8 bases, there was a span of 10 bases. The CDR3 loop spans 13 amino acids. Germline CDR1 and CDR2: LGHDT and YNNKEL (reference sequence). Each CDR3 protein gets one entry after TCRdb re-called the 5' RACE reads with MiXCR. The table includes about 52,000 distinct CDR3 sequences, 7.4% detected once.

The V gene is TRBV3-1, the J gene TRBJ2-2; no clear D. The receptor was isolated from a female donor with early-stage non-small cell lung cancer. Source: PBMCs, taken at follow-up. The DNA for the CDR3 is TGTGCCAGCAGCCAGCCGCAGGCTGGGGAGCTGTTTTTT. This gives the protein CASSQPQAGELFF.